Listed below are T cell receptor beta chains from one sample, sequenced in a study of vaccination effects on CD4 cells after COVID-19. For these TCRs, the target antigens are not known. Clones were read by immunoSEQ multiplex PCR, and TCRdb kept only the in-frame ones, dropping some. Among around 13,000 clones listed, more than 65% were seen once. Sequencing used CD4+ T cells from PBMCs cultured with HCoV-229E spike peptides, obtained before COVID-19 vaccination. These receptors all stem from a human donor who received a COVID-19 vaccine. Each CDR3 is given with its conserved first and last residue. D genes are given only for firm matches.

v_call: TRBV7-8
d_call: .
j_call: TRBJ1-6
cdr3_nt: TGTGCCAGCAGCTTGTTAATGAAACCCCTCCACTTT
cdr3_aa: CASSLLMKPLHF

v_call: TRBV11-2
d_call: .
j_call: TRBJ2-7
cdr3_nt: TGTGCCAGCAGCTTAGTTTGGCAGGGGGGAACTCCCGAGCAGTACTTC
cdr3_aa: CASSLVWQGGTPEQYF

v_call: TRBV6-2/TRBV6-3
d_call: .
j_call: TRBJ2-2
cdr3_nt: TGTGCCAGCAGTTATAGTGGCTCGCCTAGCGCCAGGGGGGCCGGGGAGCTGTTTTTT
cdr3_aa: CASSYSGSPSARGAGELFF

v_call: TRBV19
d_call: .
j_call: TRBJ1-2
cdr3_nt: TGTGCCAGTAGTATAGAGGCAGGGTCTGGCGGCTACACCTTC
cdr3_aa: CASSIEAGSGGYTF

v_call: TRBV19
d_call: TRBD1
j_call: TRBJ2-3
cdr3_nt: TGTGCCAGTAGTATATCACAGGGGAGCACAGATACGCAGTATTTT
cdr3_aa: CASSISQGSTDTQYF

v_call: TRBV3-1/TRBV3-2
d_call: .
j_call: TRBJ2-2
cdr3_nt: TGTGCCAGCACCCCTACCGGGGAGCTGTTTTTT
cdr3_aa: CASTPTGELFF

v_call: TRBV29-1
d_call: .
j_call: TRBJ1-1
cdr3_nt: TGCAGCGCTGGAGTCGCTGAAGCTTTCTTT
cdr3_aa: CSAGVAEAFF

v_call: TRBV5-1
d_call: .
j_call: TRBJ1-5
cdr3_nt: TGCGCCAGCAGCTTGGGGACGGCCGACAATCAGCCCCAGCATTTT
cdr3_aa: CASSLGTADNQPQHF

v_call: TRBV30
d_call: .
j_call: TRBJ1-2
cdr3_nt: TGTGCCTGGAGTCCAACAGGGATAACTAACTATGGCTACACCTTC
cdr3_aa: CAWSPTGITNYGYTF

v_call: TRBV29-1
d_call: .
j_call: TRBJ1-2
cdr3_nt: TGCAGCGTTGAAGAGGGTCCCTATGGCTACACCTTC
cdr3_aa: CSVEEGPYGYTF